The 5 T cell receptor beta chains in this list originate from one sample, sequenced in a study of Graves' ophthalmopathy and Graves' hyperthyroidism. Amplification of the TCR beta CDR3 regions used RNA transcripts (as template). HTBI primers were employed in first-round RT-PCR, then a second-round multiplex PCR followed. Using its own MiXCR run on the multiplex PCR reads, TCRdb lists one record per CDR3 protein. This table holds about 500,000 distinct CDR3 sequences, less than 45% found once. The specimen sequenced was peripheral blood or thyroid tissue (not recorded which). The receptors were sampled from an adult man with Graves' hyperthyroidism.

This clonotype was picked up many times. This sequence joins TRBV12-3 or TRBV12-4 and TRBJ2-5; D may be TRBD1 or TRBD2 (5 bases each). There are 14 residues in the CDR3. Trimming took off 5 bases at V and 4 bases at J, with 14 bases between the two ends. In DNA, the CDR3 is TGTGCCAGCAGTATGCGGGTAGGGGCAGAGACCCAGTACTTC. Amino acid sequence: CASSMRVGAETQYF.

The rearrangement uses TRBV29-1 and TRBJ2-5; the match to TRBD2 covers 10 bases. Germline lookup yields CDR1 SQVTM and CDR2 ANQGSEA. V was clipped by 4 bases and J by 4 bases; unmatched bases: 9. This CDR3 region has 15 residues. CDR3 in DNA: TGCAGCGTTGGTCGGGTAGCGGGGGGTGGAGAGACCCAGTACTTC. Amino acids: CSVGRVAGGGETQYF. Combining the CDR3 with reference TRBV29-1 and TRBJ2-5 gives the whole variable domain SAVISQKPSRDICQRGTSLTIQCQVDSQVTMMFWYRQQPGQSLTLIATANQGSEATYESGFVIDKFPISRPNLTFSTLTVSNMSPEDSSIYLCSVGRVAGGGETQYFGPGTRLLVL.

The V gene is TRBV5-1, the J gene TRBJ2-3; no reliable D call. This CDR3 has 15 amino acids. CDR1 and CDR2 (germline): SGHRS, YFSETQ. V lost 1 base, J lost 0 bases, and 9 bases lay in between. CDR3 sequence: CASSLPLDSTDTQYF. CDR3 DNA: TGCGCCAGCAGCTTGCCGTTAGACAGCACAGATACGCAGTATTTT.

V is TRBV7-2 and J is TRBJ2-6; tentatively, D is TRBD1 (6 bases). Trimming removed 2 bases at V and 2 bases at J, with 19 bases between. Germline V gene lookup returns CDR1 SGHTA and CDR2 FQGNSA. The CDR3 covers 19 residues. Here the CDR3 DNA reads TGTGCCAGCAGCTTATCCAGACCTACAGGGTCCCCTGGGGCCAACGTCCTGACTTTC. It codes for CASSLSRPTGSPGANVLTF. The whole variable domain, filled in from reference TRBV7-2 and TRBJ2-6, reads GAGVSQSPSNKVTEKGKDVELRCDPISGHTALYWYRQSLGQGLEFLIYFQGNSAPDKSGLPSDRFSAERTGGSVSTLTIQRTQQEDSAVYLCASSLSRPTGSPGANVLTFGAGSRLTVL.

Regarding this clonotype: A much larger clone sits a single nucleotide away, making a read error possible. The V and J genes are TRBV7-9 and TRBJ2-5; perhaps TRBD2 as D (6 bases). The CDR3 is 14 amino acids. Germline loops: CDR1 SEHNR, CDR2 FQNEAQ (reference sequence). The CDR3 nucleotides read TGTGCCAGCAGCTACCTAGGGGTAGCGGAGACCCAGCACTTC. It is translated as CASSYLGVAETQHF.